One sample yielded the 8 T cell receptor beta chains listed below, sequenced in a study of blood T cells in healthy people across ages. Then a second PCR, running roughly 6 to 12 cycles, was carried out with a sample-barcoded 5' primer and a J-beta primer mix. TCRdb used MiXCR to reprocess the 5' RACE reads, holding one entry per CDR3 protein. The sample has fewer than 1,000,000 distinct CDR3 sequences, less than 60% seen once; the top ten hold around 18%. Sequencing used blood. These TCRs come from an older man in good health.

The chain employs TRBV7-9 and TRBJ2-3; D ambiguous. V gave up 2 bases and J gave up 4 bases, with 13 bases separating them. The CDR3 spans 15 residues. Germline V gene lookup returns CDR1 SEHNR and CDR2 FQNEAQ (reference sequence). CDR3 in DNA: TGTGCCAGCAGCTTAAGCCCACCCGCTCCAGATACGCAGTATTTT. Residues: CASSLSPPAPDTQYF.

This chain connects TRBV20-1 to TRBJ2-7; unclear D gene. CDR3 size: 14 residues. The V end was cut by 3 bases, the J end by 0 bases, with 12 bases between. The germline CDR1 and CDR2 sequences are DFQATT and SNEGSKA (reference sequence). The CDR3 reads CSASSPISSYEQYF. The CDR3 DNA follows: TGCAGTGCTAGCTCCCCTATTAGCTCCTACGAGCAGTACTTC.

This clonotype was found a few times. The chain couples TRBV7-3 to TRBJ1-5; D ambiguous. Germline-derived CDR1 and CDR2 are SGHTA and FQGTGA. Trimming stripped 5 bases from V and 0 bases from J, with 11 bases between. This CDR3 has 15 residues. The CDR3 sequence is CASSPGVNSNQPQHF. In nucleotides, the CDR3 is TGTGCCAGCAGCCCTGGGGTGAATAGCAATCAGCCCCAGCATTTT. The whole variable domain, remainder taken from reference TRBV7-3 and TRBJ1-5, is GAGVSQTPSNKVTEKGKYVELRCDPISGHTALYWYRQSLGQGPEFLIYFQGTGAADDSGLPNDRFFAVRPEGSVSTLKIQRTERGDSAVYLCASSPGVNSNQPQHFGDGTRLSIL.

The sample holds a few counts of this clonotype. The chain couples TRBV19 to TRBJ2-1, with 7 bases aligning to TRBD2. Germline-derived CDR1 and CDR2 are LNHDA and SQIVND (reference sequence). The CDR3 extends over 16 amino acids. V dropped 3 bases and J dropped 8; count of bases not matched to a gene: 13. The CDR3 loop reads CASSMASGTTLDEQFF. For the CDR3, the DNA is TGTGCCAGTAGTATGGCCAGCGGGACCACTCTCGATGAGCAGTTCTTC.

The rearrangement links TRBV7-6 to TRBJ2-4; a possible D gene is TRBD1 (6 bases). The V and J ends lost 1 base and 0 bases respectively, with 13 bases between them. Per the germline V gene, CDR1 is SGHVS and CDR2 is FNYEAQ. The CDR3 contains 17 residues. The CDR3 nucleotides are TGTGCCAGCAGCTTAGTCAGGACAGCACTAGCCAAAAACATTCAGTACTTC. It translates to CASSLVRTALAKNIQYF.

The chain is built from TRBV9 and TRBJ1-2; D is unclear. The germline gives CDR1 SGDLS, CDR2 YYNGEE. V lost 6 bases to trimming and J lost 2 bases, with 11 bases between them. The CDR3 spans 13 residues. As DNA, the CDR3 is TGTGCCAGCAAATCGGGCAGGAACTATGGCTACACCTTC. It yields the protein CASKSGRNYGYTF.

This clonotype came up a few times. This chain links TRBV28 with TRBJ1-5, with 9 bases matching TRBD1. Losses at the gene ends were 5 bases for V and 6 bases for J; bases not matched to a gene: 8. Germline CDR1 and CDR2: MDHEN and SYDVKM. The length of the CDR3 is 15 residues. This CDR3 reads CASSLDRGLVQPQHF. The CDR3 DNA follows: TGTGCCAGCAGTCTGGACAGGGGCCTAGTTCAGCCCCAGCATTTT.

This clonotype was seen only a few times. The V and J genes are TRBV4-2 and TRBJ2-1; the D gene could be TRBD1 or TRBD2 (5 bases each). The CDR3 sequence is 20 residues long. The ends were cut back, 1 base at V and 1 base at J, with 23 bases in the middle. The germline CDR1 and CDR2 sequences are LGHNA and YNFKEQ. The CDR3 nucleotides are TGTGCCAGCAGCCAAGTGGGATCGGGGACCATTCAAGGGTCCTACAATGAGCAGTTCTTC. This gives the protein CASSQVGSGTIQGSYNEQFF.